One sample yielded the 8 T cell receptor beta chains listed below, sequenced in a study of T cells in localized non-small cell lung cancer. The table came from immunoSEQ multiplex PCR; TCRdb's copy has only in-frame clones and leaves some out. The sample lists 2,700 or so clones; 25% to 30% were seen once. The sequences come from lung tumor tissue, collected before any cancer treatment. The origin of the receptors is an older female donor with stage I lung adenocarcinoma.

This chain joins TRBV9 and TRBJ2-5, with 10 positions matching TRBD2. This CDR3 has 17 residues. The V gene's germline CDR1 is SGDLS and CDR2 YYNGEE. With 1 base clipped from V and 1 base from J, the junction kept 7 bases outside the gene matches. The CDR3 region is CASSVQPSGGLQETQYF. In DNA, the CDR3 is TGTGCCAGCAGCGTACAACCTAGCGGGGGCCTCCAAGAGACCCAGTACTTC.

This clone has a handful of counts. This chain connects TRBV11-3 to TRBJ2-5, with 8 positions matching TRBD1. The germline V gene has CDR1 SGHNT and CDR2 YENEEA. J lost 6 bases, V lost 6 bases, and 12 bases had no gene match. This CDR3 contains 15 residues. This chain's CDR3 is CASSQDRAGGKTQYF. The CDR3 nucleotides are TGTGCCAGCAGTCAGGACAGGGCGGGTGGGAAGACCCAGTACTTC.

This clone was seen a handful of times. The chain uses TRBV11-3 and TRBJ2-1; D may be TRBD2 (5 bases). Between the trimmed V and J ends, which lost 3 bases and 4 bases, there was a span of 10 bases. CDR1 is SGHNT and CDR2 is YENEEA in the germline V gene. The CDR3 spans 14 residues. The CDR3 reads CASSLRGGYNEQFF. As DNA, the CDR3 is TGTGCCAGCAGCTTGCGCGGCGGGTACAATGAGCAGTTCTTC. Combining the CDR3 with reference TRBV11-3 and TRBJ2-1 gives the whole variable domain EAGVVQSPRYKIIEKKQPVAFWCNPISGHNTLYWYLQNLGQGPELLIRYENEEAVDDSQLPKDRFSAERLKGVDSTLKIQPAELGDSAVYLCASSLRGGYNEQFFGPGTRLTVL.

This rearrangement joins TRBV11-3 to TRBJ1-1; no clear D gene. Trimming left V 2 bases short and J 0 bases short, with 10 bases between. Germline values: CDR1 SGHNT, CDR2 YENEEA. The CDR3 runs 15 residues. The DNA for the CDR3 is TGTGCCAGCAGCTTACAATGGCACCTGAACACTGAAGCTTTCTTT. Translation: CASSLQWHLNTEAFF.

J is TRBJ2-1 and V is TRBV10-2; 7 nucleotides line up with TRBD2. Trimming removed 9 bases from V and 6 bases from J; junction bases left unmatched: 14. CDR1 WSHSY and CDR2 SAAADI come from the germline V gene. This CDR3 is 15 amino acids long. The CDR3 DNA sequence: TGCGCCAGTATAAGAAGCGGGAATGCCCCCAATGAGCAGTTCTTC. Its protein is CASIRSGNAPNEQFF.

This chain links TRBV11-3 with TRBJ1-2; no firm D call. From germline, CDR1 is SGHNT and CDR2 YENEEA. V lost 3 bases, J lost 8 bases, and 19 bases lay in between. CDR3 size: 15 residues. The CDR3 region is CASSLAPRTISGYTF. In DNA form, the CDR3 reads TGTGCCAGCAGCTTGGCCCCAAGGACTATCTCCGGCTACACCTTC.

This clone occurred a few times. This sequence joins TRBV28 and TRBJ2-3, with TRBD2 as a possible D gene (5 bases). V dropped 4 bases and J dropped 1 base, with 9 bases sitting between them. The germline CDR1 and CDR2 sequences are MDHEN and SYDVKM. The CDR3 runs 14 residues. The CDR3 sequence is CASSYLSGTDTQYF. The CDR3 DNA sequence: TGTGCCAGCAGTTACCTTAGCGGCACAGATACGCAGTATTTT.

V usage is TRBV5-1 and J usage is TRBJ2-1, with 7 bases matching TRBD2. Losses at the gene ends were 0 bases for V and 5 bases for J; bases not matched to a gene: 2. The CDR3 totals 14 residues. Germline CDR1 reads SGHRS; CDR2 reads YFSETQ. CDR3 in DNA: TGCGCCAGCAGCTTGGCTCTAGCGGACAATGAGCAGTTCTTC. As protein: CASSLALADNEQFF.